This T cell receptor (beta chain) was identified during a study of T cells in Graves' hyperthyroidism and ophthalmopathy. Study-wide context: Initial diagnosis, before any treatment, was when peripheral blood was collected.

The study's findings and limits: The model identified upcoming ophthalmopathy a median 6.5 months ahead of onset.

Of note for this clonotype: What it recognizes is unknown.

The CDR3 extends over 15 amino acids. The germline V gene encodes CDR1 DFQATT and CDR2 SNEGSKA (reference sequence). Trimming removed 6 bases from V and 2 bases from J; junction bases left unmatched: 11. TCR beta CDR3 regions were amplified from RNA transcripts. Using the HTBI primer set, a first-round RT-PCR was run on the TCR CDR3. TCRdb fed the multiplex PCR reads into MiXCR, producing one record per CDR3 protein. The table lists a few hundred thousand distinct CDR3 sequences, roughly 15% of them singletons. Out of roughly 10 ml of fresh peripheral blood came the PBMCs. The specimen was blood. The chain carries TRBV20-1 and TRBJ2-5, with TRBD1 matching over 8 bases. The sequence was collected from a woman in her 40s with Graves' ophthalmopathy. CDR3: CSATPQTGAQETQYF. CDR3 in DNA: TGCAGTGCAACACCTCAGACAGGGGCACAAGAGACCCAGTACTTC.